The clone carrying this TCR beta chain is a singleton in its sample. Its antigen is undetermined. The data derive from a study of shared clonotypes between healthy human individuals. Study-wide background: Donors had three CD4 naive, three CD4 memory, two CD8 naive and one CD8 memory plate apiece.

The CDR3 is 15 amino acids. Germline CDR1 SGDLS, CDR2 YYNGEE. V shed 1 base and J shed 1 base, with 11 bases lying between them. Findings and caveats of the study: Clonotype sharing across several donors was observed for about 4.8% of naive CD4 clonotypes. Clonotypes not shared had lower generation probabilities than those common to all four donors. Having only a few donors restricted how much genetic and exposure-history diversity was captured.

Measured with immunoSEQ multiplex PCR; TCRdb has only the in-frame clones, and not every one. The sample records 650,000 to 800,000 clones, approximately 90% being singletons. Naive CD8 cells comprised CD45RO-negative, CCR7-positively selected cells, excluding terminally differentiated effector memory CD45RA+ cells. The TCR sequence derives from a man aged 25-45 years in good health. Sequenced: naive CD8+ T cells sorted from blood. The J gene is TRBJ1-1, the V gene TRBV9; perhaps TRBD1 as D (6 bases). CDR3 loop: CASSVQGMGNTEAFF. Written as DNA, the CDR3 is TGTGCCAGCAGCGTACAGGGGATGGGGAACACTGAAGCTTTCTTT.